This entry lists 26 T cell receptor beta chains sequenced from one sample in a study of blood T cell repertoires in COVID-19. Clones were sequenced by immunoSEQ multiplex PCR, and TCRdb holds only the in-frame ones, with some missing. Among 150,000 to 200,000 clones listed, about 90% were seen once. Sequencing was carried out using peripheral blood. These receptors came from a man aged 40-49 years with active or convalescent COVID-19.

The genes are TRBV28 and TRBJ1-3; 8 nucleotides agree with TRBD1. This CDR3 has 17 amino acids. Per the germline V gene, CDR1 is MDHEN and CDR2 is SYDVKM. The ends lost 5 bases at V and 0 bases at J; junction bases unmatched: 9. CDR3 protein: CASSPPGGSFSGNTIYF. Here the CDR3 DNA reads TGTGCCAGCAGTCCACCAGGGGGCAGTTTCTCTGGAAACACCATATATTTT.

The CDR3 spells CSVESFGELFF. CDR3 DNA sequence: TGCAGCGTTGAGTCCTTCGGGGAGCTGTTTTTT. The chain combines TRBV29-1 with TRBJ2-2; D is unresolved. This CDR3 comprises 11 residues. The germline gives CDR1 SQVTM, CDR2 ANQGSEA. Trimming took 3 bases from V and 7 from J, leaving 6 bases between them.

Remarks on this clone: The same CDR3 also results from other DNA sequences found in this sample. V usage is TRBV5-1 and J usage is TRBJ2-7; weak D call: TRBD1 (6 bases). The CDR3 has 12 residues. Germline V CDR1 and CDR2: SGHRS, YFSETQ. Trimming took 4 bases from V and 4 from J, leaving 9 bases between them. Here the CDR3 reads CASSLTGYEQYF. In DNA form, the CDR3 reads TGCGCCAGCAGCCTAACAGGGTACGAGCAGTACTTC.

In its sample, this clone was seen a few times. V usage is TRBV6-4 and J usage is TRBJ2-2; tentative D call: TRBD1 (6 bases). Trimming removed 8 bases at V and 6 bases at J, with 10 bases between. The CDR3 extends over 12 amino acids. Per the germline V gene, CDR1 is MRHNA and CDR2 is SNTAGT. The CDR3 sequence is CASGNRAGELFF. CDR3 sequence (DNA): TGTGCCAGCGGAAACAGGGCCGGGGAGCTGTTTTTT.

V and J are TRBV3-1 (or the pseudogene TRBV3-2) and TRBJ1-1; no reliable D call. With 6 bases removed from V and 1 base from J, the gap between germline ends came to 9 bases. Germline assignment: CDR1 LGHDT and CDR2 YNNKEL (reference sequence). CDR3 length equals 13 residues. CDR3 coding DNA: TGTGCCAGCAGAGCAGGCTGGAACACTGAAGCTTTCTTT. Protein: CASRAGWNTEAFF.

The chain links TRBV7-3 to TRBJ1-2, with 7 bases fitting TRBD1. Germline assignment: CDR1 SGHTA and CDR2 FQGTGA. V gave up 2 bases and J gave up 3 bases; unmatched junction bases: 6. The CDR3 contains 15 residues. In nucleotides, the CDR3 is TGTGCCAGCAGCTTAGAGGGTACAGGGGACTATGGCTACACCTTC. It encodes CASSLEGTGDYGYTF.

This chain connects TRBV2 to TRBJ2-2; 10 bases are shared with TRBD1. There are 15 residues in the CDR3. Germline V gene data show CDR1 as SNHLY and CDR2 as FYNNEI. The J segment lost 3 bases and the V segment lost 7 bases, leaving 5 bases of the junction unmatched. The CDR3 region is CASTRQGADTGELFF. The CDR3 nucleotides are TGTGCCAGCACCCGACAGGGGGCGGACACCGGGGAGCTGTTTTTT.

This chain joins TRBV7-9 and TRBJ2-2, with TRBD2 matching 8 bases. This CDR3 has 16 residues. Germline loops: CDR1 SEHNR, CDR2 FQNEAQ (reference sequence). Unmatched junction bases numbered 13, after V lost 7 bases and J lost 6 bases. This chain's CDR3 is CASKLGLAYSSGELFF. CDR3 coding DNA: TGTGCCAGCAAGCTAGGACTAGCATACTCGTCCGGGGAGCTGTTTTTT.

The CDR3 region is CASSLGRGDANEQFF. The CDR3 DNA reads as TGTGCCAGTAGTTTGGGACGGGGGGACGCCAATGAGCAGTTCTTC. The V gene is TRBV19, the J gene TRBJ2-1, with 7 bases that match TRBD2. This CDR3 contains 15 residues. V dropped 5 bases and J dropped 6; count of bases not matched to a gene: 10. Germline V CDR1 and CDR2: LNHDA, SQIVND (reference sequence).

The J gene is TRBJ1-6, the V gene TRBV6-5; 7 bases line up with TRBD1. Germline loops: CDR1 MNHEY, CDR2 SVGAGI. CDR3 length equals 14 residues. The J segment lost 7 bases and the V segment lost 6 bases, leaving 6 bases of the junction unmatched. In DNA, the CDR3 is TGTGCCAGCAGCTTCGACAGGGTCAATTCACCCCTCCACTTT. It specifies CASSFDRVNSPLHF.

This chain uses TRBV4-1 with TRBJ2-3; D call uncertain. V was trimmed by 2 bases and J by 3 bases, leaving 12 bases between them. The germline V gene has CDR1 MGHRA and CDR2 YSYEKL. This CDR3 has 15 residues. This CDR3 reads CASSQRVVLTDTQYF. The CDR3 coding sequence is TGCGCCAGCAGCCAACGGGTCGTCTTAACAGATACGCAGTATTTT.

The genes are TRBV19 and TRBJ2-5; 9 nucleotides line up with TRBD2. The CDR3 sequence is 14 residues long. Germline CDR1 LNHDA, CDR2 SQIVND (reference sequence). After removal of 6 bases from V and 8 bases from J, the junction contained 10 bases not matched to a gene. The CDR3 is CASRMSGGPVTQYF. DNA of the CDR3: TGTGCCAGTAGGATGAGCGGGGGGCCGGTTACCCAGTACTTC.

J is TRBJ1-1 and V is TRBV5-4; D remains ambiguous. Trimming took 4 bases from V and 6 from J, leaving 13 bases between them. The CDR3 sequence is 13 residues long. Germline V gene sequence: CDR1 SGHNT, CDR2 YYREEE (reference sequence). CDR3 DNA sequence: TGTGCCAGCAGCGGGCCCCTTGGGTCTGAAGCTTTCTTT. Translated, it gives CASSGPLGSEAFF.

This rearrangement joins TRBV24-1 to TRBJ2-3, with 8 positions matching TRBD2. Trimming took 8 bases from V and 2 from J; bases not matched to a gene: 5. Germline CDR1 and CDR2: KGHDR and SFDVKD. This CDR3 contains 14 residues. The CDR3 reads CATNSGGTTDTQYF. The CDR3 DNA reads TGTGCCACCAATTCGGGGGGGACCACAGATACGCAGTATTTT.

This chain joins TRBV25-1 and TRBJ2-2; 8 nucleotides align to TRBD2. Looked up from germline, CDR1 is MGHDK and CDR2 is SYGVNS. Unmatched junction bases numbered 3, after V lost 5 bases and J lost 4 bases. This CDR3 spans 14 amino acids. The CDR3, as DNA: TGTGCCAGCAGTAGTAGCGGGGCCACCGGGGAGCTGTTTTTT. Translation gives CASSSSGATGELFF.

The V call is TRBV6-5, the J call TRBJ1-1; no definite D call. Germline CDR1 is MNHEY and CDR2 is SVGAGI. The CDR3 is made up of 15 amino acids. Trimming took 1 base from V and 2 from J, leaving 11 bases between them. The CDR3 protein is CASSYFLEGNTEAFF. CDR3 DNA sequence: TGTGCCAGCAGTTACTTCTTGGAGGGAAACACTGAAGCTTTCTTT.

The sample holds a few counts of this clone. The chain carries TRBV11-3 and TRBJ1-3; a weak D match, TRBD1 (5 bases). This CDR3 contains 18 residues. Trimming stripped 3 bases from V and 0 bases from J, with 18 bases between. Germline-derived CDR1 and CDR2 are SGHNT and YENEEA. The CDR3 sequence is CASSFPPQGRSSGNTIYF. The CDR3 bases are TGTGCCAGCAGCTTCCCCCCCCAGGGAAGAAGCTCTGGAAACACCATATATTTT.

The V and J genes are TRBV11-2 and TRBJ1-4; no clear D. Per germline, CDR1 SGHAT and CDR2 FQNNGV. The CDR3 loop spans 16 amino acids. The V gene lost 5 bases and the J gene lost 8 bases, with 21 bases spanning the gap. For the CDR3, the DNA is TGTGCCAGCAGCCTTCGTGGTACAGCCTTTGGGGAAAAACTGTTTTTT. It codes for CASSLRGTAFGEKLFF.

Here the CDR3 DNA reads TGTGCCAGCAGCTTTGGTGGACAGCTACTCCCGAGGACCCAATATAGCAATCAGCCCCAGCATTTT. Protein: CASSFGGQLLPRTQYSNQPQHF. This sequence joins TRBV12-1 and TRBJ1-5; TRBD1 is taken as the D call from the table, unchecked against the DNA. TRBV12-1 is shown as a pseudogene. The CDR3 runs to 22 residues.

The chain couples TRBV29-1 to TRBJ1-1; D gene ambiguous. Trimming removed 4 bases at V and 5 bases at J, with 17 bases between. The CDR3 length is 14 residues. The V gene's germline CDR1 is SQVTM and CDR2 ANQGSEA. The DNA for the CDR3 is TGCAGCGTTGCCCAGCGGAGGGTAAGGACTGAAGCTTTCTTT. Residues: CSVAQRRVRTEAFF.

Concerning this clone itself: The DNA is left out, because the CDR3 cannot be placed on it with certainty; the CDR3 is given as TCRdb lists it. The genes are TRBV1 and TRBJ1-5; TRBD1 was called by the table and not checked on the DNA. TRBV1 is a pseudogene segment. The CDR3 region is 20 residues in length, termini included. CDR3 sequence reads: CTSSQEYYDCTGGENQPQHF.

The chain carries TRBV3-1 (or the pseudogene TRBV3-2) and TRBJ2-7; D is unclear. The germline gives CDR1 LGHDT, CDR2 YNNKEL (reference sequence). Trimming stripped 4 bases from V and 5 bases from J, with 15 bases between. The CDR3 length is 14 residues. The CDR3 sequence: CASSPNLRFNEQYF. CDR3 DNA: TGTGCCAGCAGCCCTAACTTGCGGTTTAACGAGCAGTACTTC.

This chain connects TRBV24-1 to TRBJ2-2, with 9 bases aligning to TRBD1. The length of the CDR3 is 17 residues. Trimming cost V 5 bases and J 1 base; bases outside gene matches: 7. The germline V gene encodes CDR1 KGHDR and CDR2 SFDVKD. The CDR3 sequence is CATSGTGQGLNTGELFF. CDR3 DNA sequence: TGTGCCACCAGTGGTACGGGACAGGGCTTGAACACCGGGGAGCTGTTTTTT.

The table lists this clone with a count of one. Here the CDR3 reads CASSERGGFGYTF. CDR3 nucleotide sequence: TGTGCCAGCAGTGAAAGGGGGGGATTTGGCTACACCTTC. This chain connects TRBV6-1 to TRBJ1-2, with D tentatively TRBD1 (6 bases). The V end lost 2 bases, the J end lost 7 bases, and 11 bases lay between the germline ends. In germline, CDR1 is MNHNS, CDR2 SASEGT. This CDR3 spans 13 amino acids.

The chain uses TRBV7-9 and TRBJ2-3; 8 bases line up with TRBD1. Germline lookup yields CDR1 SEHNR and CDR2 FQNEAQ (reference sequence). The V and J ends lost 2 bases and 6 bases, in that order; junction bases with no gene match: 4. The CDR3 is 14 residues long. CDR3 DNA: TGTGCCAGCAGCTTACAGGGGGCTGAGGATACGCAGTATTTT. It translates to CASSLQGAEDTQYF.

V and J are TRBV6-5 and TRBJ2-5; a weak D match, TRBD2 (6 bases). Germline lookup yields CDR1 MNHEY and CDR2 SVGAGI. This CDR3 contains 15 residues. V was shortened by 5 bases and J by 5 bases, with 18 bases between the two germline ends. The CDR3 bases are TGTGCCAGCAGTAGCCCCTTCACCCGGGGGGAGACCCAGTACTTC. Residues: CASSSPFTRGETQYF.